The TCR beta chain under discussion was sequenced for a study of technical replicates of blood from a few donors. This table comes from immunoSEQ multiplex PCR, and its TCRdb copy is limited to in-frame clones, with some not included. The sample contains around 65,000 clones, more than 75% of which appear only once. The TCR originated in a human donor in good health. Some clones in this sample may be carry-over from other donors' samples. The sample consisted of PBMCs.

As DNA, the CDR3 is TGTGCCAGCAGTAAACAGATTAATTCACCCCTCCACTTT. It codes for CASSKQINSPLHF. V gene TRBV12-1 combines with J gene TRBJ1-6; the table's D gene call, TRBD1, was not cross checked with the DNA. TRBV12-1 is an annotated pseudogene. The CDR3 spans 13 residues.